These 25 T cell receptor beta chains were sequenced from one sample in a study of blood T cells in healthy people across ages. PCR was performed a second time for about 6 to 12 cycles using a sample-barcoded 5' primer and a J-beta primer mix. From the 5' RACE reads, TCRdb called clonotypes with MiXCR, one entry per CDR3 protein. Among 780,000 or so distinct CDR3 sequences listed, roughly 50% were seen once. Source material: blood. Every receptor here comes from a middle-aged man in good health.

In this sample, this clonotype turned up a few times. The rearrangement uses TRBV7-2 and TRBJ2-7; D is perhaps TRBD1 (5 bases). The CDR3 sequence is 13 residues long. CDR1 and CDR2 from the germline V gene are SGHTA and FQGNSA. Trimming stripped 2 bases from V and 9 bases from J, with 14 bases between. CDR3 loop: CASSLTAGHGQYF. CDR3 DNA: TGTGCCAGCAGCTTAACGGCAGGGCACGGGCAGTACTTC. The full variable domain, with the rest looked up from reference TRBV7-2 and TRBJ2-7, is GAGVSQSPSNKVTEKGKDVELRCDPISGHTALYWYRQSLGQGLEFLIYFQGNSAPDKSGLPSDRFSAERTGGSVSTLTIQRTQQEDSAVYLCASSLTAGHGQYFGPGTRLTVT.

J is TRBJ2-1 and V is TRBV7-9; the D gene is possibly TRBD1 (6 bases). The germline V and J ends were trimmed by 5 bases and 7 bases, with 24 bases remaining between them. This CDR3 spans 17 amino acids. Germline V CDR1 and CDR2: SEHNR, FQNEAQ (reference sequence). Written as DNA, the CDR3 is TGTGCCAGCAGCCGAACCCTAGCCGGGACATCTTATAATGAGCAGTTCTTC. This codes for CASSRTLAGTSYNEQFF.

This clonotype appeared a few times. The chain recombines TRBV5-5 with TRBJ2-7, with D maybe TRBD1 (6 bases). The CDR3 has 15 residues. Trimming left V 1 base short and J 0 bases short, with 11 bases between. CDR1 is SGHKS, CDR2 YYEKEE, per germline (reference sequence). CDR3 in amino acids: CASSLRDTSSYEQYF. The CDR3 bases are TGTGCCAGCAGCTTGCGGGACACCAGCTCCTACGAGCAGTACTTC.

The chain couples TRBV7-8 to TRBJ2-3, with 9 bases fitting TRBD1. The CDR3 length is 16 residues. J lost 2 bases, V lost 4 bases, and 7 bases had no gene match. Germline V lookup: CDR1 SGHVS, CDR2 FQNEAQ. The CDR3 DNA sequence: TGTGCCAGCAGCTACCGGGACAGGGTAATCACAGATACGCAGTATTTT. Amino acid sequence: CASSYRDRVITDTQYF.

The rearrangement links TRBV5-1 to TRBJ2-5; 9 positions agree with TRBD2. Trimming took 5 bases from V and 0 from J; bases not matched to a gene: 14. Per germline, CDR1 SGHRS and CDR2 YFSETQ. This CDR3 is 18 amino acids long. DNA of the CDR3: TGCGCCAGCAGGACAGGGTTGACAAGCGGGAGGTACCAAGAGACCCAGTACTTC. Its protein product is CASRTGLTSGRYQETQYF.

This chain connects TRBV28 to TRBJ2-5; TRBD1 or TRBD2 may be the D gene (5 bases each). CDR1 MDHEN and CDR2 SYDVKM come from the germline V gene. This CDR3 has 15 amino acids. Trimming cost V 7 bases and J 11 bases, with 26 bases left between them. Here the CDR3 DNA reads TGTGCCAGCACTCCCCTGTTGGGAGCCGTCAGGGAGCAGTACTTC. It yields the protein CASTPLLGAVREQYF.

This chain joins TRBV27 and TRBJ1-4, with TRBD1 matching 7 bases. Germline CDR1 is MNHEY and CDR2 is SMNVEV (reference sequence). Trimming cost V 6 bases and J 8 bases; bases outside gene matches: 12. The CDR3 extends over 15 amino acids. The CDR3: CASRPEAGGGEKLFF. CDR3 DNA: TGTGCCAGCAGGCCCGAAGCAGGGGGAGGCGAAAAACTGTTTTTT.

The chain employs TRBV9 and TRBJ2-5, with D possibly TRBD2 on 7 matching bases. The germline gives CDR1 SGDLS, CDR2 YYNGEE. This CDR3 is 15 amino acids long. Trimming left V 0 bases short and J 1 base short, with 10 bases between. This CDR3 reads CASSVGGGTQETQYF. The CDR3 bases are TGTGCCAGCAGCGTAGGGGGGGGCACCCAAGAGACCCAGTACTTC. Combining the CDR3 with reference TRBV9 and TRBJ2-5 gives the whole variable domain DSGVTQTPKHLITATGQRVTLRCSPRSGDLSVYWYQQSLDQGLQFLIQYYNGEERAKGNILERFSAQQFPDLHSELNLSSLELGDSALYFCASSVGGGTQETQYFGPGTRLLVL.

The chain joins TRBV12-3 or TRBV12-4 to TRBJ1-5; a weak D match, TRBD1 (5 bases). Trimming shortened V by 3 bases and J by 5 bases, and 8 bases separated the two germline ends. This CDR3 has 13 residues. CDR3 loop: CASSLTADQPQHF. The CDR3 nucleotides are TGTGCCAGCAGTTTGACAGCTGATCAGCCCCAGCATTTT.

The chain employs TRBV4-2 and TRBJ2-7; D assignment may be TRBD1 or TRBD2 (7 bases each). Trimming took 0 bases from V and 0 from J, leaving 15 bases between them. Germline V gene lookup returns CDR1 LGHNA and CDR2 YNFKEQ. The CDR3 extends over 17 amino acids. The CDR3 region has the DNA TGTGCCAGCAGCCAAGAGGTAGCAGGGGGGGACTCCTACGAGCAGTACTTC. Protein product: CASSQEVAGGDSYEQYF.

This clonotype has a single count. This sequence joins TRBV20-1 and TRBJ2-1; 10 bases map to TRBD2. This CDR3 has 14 amino acids. The germline CDR1 and CDR2 sequences are DFQATT and SNEGSKA (reference sequence). Unmatched junction bases numbered 3, after V lost 1 base and J lost 6 bases. Written as DNA, the CDR3 is TGCAGTGCTAGAGCCGGACTAGCGGTCAATGAGCAGTTCTTC. It yields the protein CSARAGLAVNEQFF.

This clonotype showed up just a few times. The chain combines TRBV28 with TRBJ2-6; no clear D gene. Trimming stripped 5 bases from V and 2 bases from J, with 16 bases between. The CDR3 covers 17 residues. Germline V CDR1 and CDR2: MDHEN, SYDVKM. This chain's CDR3 is CASSLREGKAGANVLTF. The CDR3 DNA reads TGTGCCAGCAGTCTCCGTGAAGGGAAGGCTGGGGCCAACGTCCTGACTTTC.

This clonotype was counted a single time. This chain uses TRBV29-1 with TRBJ1-4; D perhaps matches TRBD1 (5 bases). The CDR3 length is 12 residues. With 5 bases removed from V and 8 bases from J, the gap between germline ends came to 12 bases. In germline, CDR1 is SQVTM, CDR2 ANQGSEA. CDR3 loop: CSVRAGPEKLFF. In nucleotides, the CDR3 is TGCAGCGTTAGGGCGGGGCCCGAAAAACTGTTTTTT.

This clonotype has just a few counts. The genes are TRBV10-3 and TRBJ2-1; the D is unclear. With 2 bases removed from V and 7 bases from J, the gap between germline ends came to 6 bases. CDR3 length: 12 amino acids. CDR1 is ENHRY and CDR2 is SYGVKD in the germline V gene. The CDR3 region has the DNA TGTGCCATCAGTGAGAAAGGAAATGAGCAGTTCTTC. It codes for CAISEKGNEQFF.

V and J are TRBV20-1 and TRBJ1-5, with 7 bases matching TRBD1. J gave up 1 base and V 3 bases, and 9 bases lay outside the gene matches. CDR3 size: 16 residues. Germline assignment: CDR1 DFQATT and CDR2 SNEGSKA (reference sequence). This CDR3 is CSASGNRGLSNQPQHF. As DNA, the CDR3 is TGCAGTGCTAGTGGTAACAGGGGTCTAAGCAATCAGCCCCAGCATTTT.

This clonotype was observed at least ten times. The chain employs TRBV27 and TRBJ2-5; 11 nucleotides match TRBD1. With V trimmed by 6 bases and J by 5 bases, 8 bases remained unmatched. Germline V CDR1 and CDR2: MNHEY, SMNVEV (reference sequence). There are 15 residues in the CDR3. In nucleotides, the CDR3 is TGTGCCAGCAGCTCGGGACAGGGGGTTCGGGAGACCCAGTACTTC. It codes for CASSSGQGVRETQYF.

V and J are TRBV15 and TRBJ2-2; D gene uncertain. Trimming left V 9 bases short and J 2 bases short, with 10 bases between. This CDR3 has 13 residues. Per the germline V gene, CDR1 is LNHNV and CDR2 is YYDKDF (reference sequence). The CDR3 DNA reads TGTGCCACGACCATAGGAAACACCGGGGAGCTGTTTTTT. Its translation is CATTIGNTGELFF.

V gene TRBV7-9 combines with J gene TRBJ2-3; 7 bases match TRBD2. V trimming: 3 bases; J trimming: 5 bases; junction bases outside the gene matches: 11. CDR3 length equals 16 residues. Germline CDR1 is SEHNR and CDR2 is FQNEAQ (reference sequence). CDR3 region: CASSFLSGLEKDTQYF. The DNA for the CDR3 is TGTGCCAGCAGCTTTCTTTCAGGACTAGAGAAAGATACGCAGTATTTT.

The chain has TRBV5-5 and TRBJ2-1, with D possibly TRBD2 on 6 matching bases. Germline V CDR1 and CDR2: SGHKS, YYEKEE (reference sequence). The CDR3 runs to 13 residues. V lost 2 bases, J lost 4 bases, and 7 bases lay in between. The CDR3 reads CASSFREYNEQFF. Written as DNA, the CDR3 is TGTGCCAGCAGCTTCCGGGAGTACAATGAGCAGTTCTTC.

CDR3 nucleotide sequence: TGCAGCGCTGGACAGGCTTCGAGTACGCAGTATTTT. Residues: CSAGQASSTQYF. This rearrangement joins TRBV29-1 to TRBJ2-3, with 7 bases aligning to TRBD1. The CDR3 runs 12 residues. Germline trimming cut 7 bases from V and 8 bases from J; bases unmatched to any gene: 9. Germline CDR1 and CDR2: SQVTM and ANQGSEA.

This chain uses TRBV2 with TRBJ1-2; 10 bases map to TRBD1. This CDR3 has 15 residues. V lost 10 bases and J lost 4; bases outside the gene matches: 12. Germline V gene lookup returns CDR1 SNHLY and CDR2 FYNNEI. CDR3 residues: CAIGTGAALAYGYTF. In DNA, the CDR3 is TGTGCCATCGGGACAGGGGCTGCCTTAGCCTATGGCTACACCTTC.

This clonotype was counted a few times. This sequence joins TRBV5-1 and TRBJ2-6, with D hard to call. V lost 5 bases to trimming and J lost 0 bases, with 9 bases between them. Germline V gene sequence: CDR1 SGHRS, CDR2 YFSETQ. The CDR3 is 15 residues long. CDR3 region: CASRPPSSGANVLTF. The CDR3, as DNA: TGCGCCAGCAGACCCCCGAGCTCTGGGGCCAACGTCCTGACTTTC.

The chain employs TRBV12-3 or TRBV12-4 and TRBJ2-7; unclear D gene. With 3 bases removed from V and 6 bases from J, the gap between germline ends came to 21 bases. This CDR3 has 16 residues. The CDR3 DNA is TGTGCCAGCAGTTTGATTGATAAAGGCAGGCTTGCCGAGCAGTACTTC. As protein: CASSLIDKGRLAEQYF.

V gene TRBV7-9 combines with J gene TRBJ2-5; possible D gene TRBD2, 6 bases. Germline V CDR1 and CDR2: SEHNR, FQNEAQ (reference sequence). V dropped 1 base and J dropped 11 bases, with 17 bases sitting between them. The CDR3 consists of 14 residues. The CDR3 DNA is TGTGCCAGCAGCTTAGACGGGGGTAACAATGAGCAGTACTTC. It is translated as CASSLDGGNNEQYF.

This clonotype appeared a single time. The CDR3, as DNA: TGTGCCAGCAGCCAAAGGGACAGCTATGGCTACACCTTC. Residues: CASSQRDSYGYTF. The chain links TRBV3-1 to TRBJ1-2; 7 bases match TRBD1. This CDR3 contains 13 residues. V lost 2 bases to trimming and J lost 4 bases; unmatched junction nucleotides: 1. Germline V gene lookup returns CDR1 LGHDT and CDR2 YNNKEL (reference sequence).